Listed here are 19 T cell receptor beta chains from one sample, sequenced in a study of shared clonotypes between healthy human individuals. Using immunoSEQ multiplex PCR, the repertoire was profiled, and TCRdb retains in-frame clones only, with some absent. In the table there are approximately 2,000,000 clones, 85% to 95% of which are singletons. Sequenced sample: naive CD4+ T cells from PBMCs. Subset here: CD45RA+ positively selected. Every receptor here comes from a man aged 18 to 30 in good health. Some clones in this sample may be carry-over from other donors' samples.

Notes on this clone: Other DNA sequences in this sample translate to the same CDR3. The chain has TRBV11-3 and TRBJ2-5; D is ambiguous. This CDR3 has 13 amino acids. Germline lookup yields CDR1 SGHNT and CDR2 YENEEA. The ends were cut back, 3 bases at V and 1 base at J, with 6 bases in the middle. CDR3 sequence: CASSFSGQETQYF. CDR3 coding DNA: TGTGCCAGCAGCTTTTCTGGCCAAGAGACCCAGTACTTC.

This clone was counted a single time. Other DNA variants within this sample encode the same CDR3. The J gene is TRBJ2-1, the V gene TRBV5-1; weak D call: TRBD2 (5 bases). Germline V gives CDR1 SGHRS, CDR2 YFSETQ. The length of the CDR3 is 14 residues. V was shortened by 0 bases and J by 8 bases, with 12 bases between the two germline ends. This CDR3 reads CASSLEGGGDEQFF. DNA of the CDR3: TGCGCCAGCAGCTTGGAAGGAGGAGGCGATGAGCAGTTCTTC.

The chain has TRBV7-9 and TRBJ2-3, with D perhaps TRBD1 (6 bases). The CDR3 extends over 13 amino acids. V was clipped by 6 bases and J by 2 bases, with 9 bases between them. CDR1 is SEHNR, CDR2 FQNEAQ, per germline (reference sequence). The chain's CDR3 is CASRRTVTDTQYF. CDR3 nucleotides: TGTGCCAGCAGGCGGACAGTCACAGATACGCAGTATTTT.

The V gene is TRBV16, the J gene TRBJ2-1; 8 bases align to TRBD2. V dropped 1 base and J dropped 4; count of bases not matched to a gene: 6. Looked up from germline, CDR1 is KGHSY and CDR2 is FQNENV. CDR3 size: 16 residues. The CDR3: CASSQFRSGNYNEQFF. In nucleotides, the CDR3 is TGTGCCAGCAGCCAATTCCGTAGCGGGAATTACAATGAGCAGTTCTTC.

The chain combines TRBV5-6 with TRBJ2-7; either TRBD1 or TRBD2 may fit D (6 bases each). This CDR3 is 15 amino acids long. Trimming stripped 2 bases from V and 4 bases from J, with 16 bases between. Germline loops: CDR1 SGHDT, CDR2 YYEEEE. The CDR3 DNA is TGTGCCAGCAGCTTTCGGGGGCTGCCCCCATACGAGCAGTACTTC. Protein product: CASSFRGLPPYEQYF.

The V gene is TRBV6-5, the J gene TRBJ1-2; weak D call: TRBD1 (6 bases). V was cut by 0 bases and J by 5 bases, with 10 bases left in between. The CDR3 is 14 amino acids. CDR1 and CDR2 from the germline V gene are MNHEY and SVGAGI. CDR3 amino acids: CASSYSQGQYGYTF. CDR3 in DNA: TGTGCCAGCAGTTACTCTCAGGGGCAGTATGGCTACACCTTC.

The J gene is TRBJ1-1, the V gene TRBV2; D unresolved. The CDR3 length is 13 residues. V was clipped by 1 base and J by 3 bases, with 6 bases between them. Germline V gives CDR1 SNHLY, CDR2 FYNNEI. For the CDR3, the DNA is TGTGCCAGCAGTGAAGAGACTGACACTGAAGCTTTCTTT. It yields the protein CASSEETDTEAFF.

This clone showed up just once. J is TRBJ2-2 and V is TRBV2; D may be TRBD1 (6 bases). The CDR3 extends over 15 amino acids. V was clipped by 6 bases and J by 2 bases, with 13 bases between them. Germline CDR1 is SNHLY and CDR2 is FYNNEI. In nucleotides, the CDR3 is TGTGCCAGCAGGGTACAGGGTACCAACACCGGGGAGCTGTTTTTT. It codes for CASRVQGTNTGELFF.

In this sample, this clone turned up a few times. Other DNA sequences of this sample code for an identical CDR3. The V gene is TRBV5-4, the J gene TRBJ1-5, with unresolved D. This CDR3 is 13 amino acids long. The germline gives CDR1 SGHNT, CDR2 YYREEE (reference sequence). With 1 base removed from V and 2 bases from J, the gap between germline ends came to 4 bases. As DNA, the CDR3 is TGTGCCAGCAGCTTGTGGGGCAATCAGCCCCAGCATTTT. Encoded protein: CASSLWGNQPQHF.

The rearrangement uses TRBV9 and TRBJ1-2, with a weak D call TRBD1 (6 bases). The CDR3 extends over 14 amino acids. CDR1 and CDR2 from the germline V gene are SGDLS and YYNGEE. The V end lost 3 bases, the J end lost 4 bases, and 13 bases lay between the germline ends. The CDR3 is CASSAGQIPYGYTF. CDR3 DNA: TGTGCCAGCAGCGCCGGACAGATTCCCTATGGCTACACCTTC.

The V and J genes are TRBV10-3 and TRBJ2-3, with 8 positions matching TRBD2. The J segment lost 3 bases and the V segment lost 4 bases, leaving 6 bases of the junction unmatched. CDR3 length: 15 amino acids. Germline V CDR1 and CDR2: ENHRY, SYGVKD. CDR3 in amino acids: CAISGPAGETDTQYF. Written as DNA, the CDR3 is TGTGCCATCAGTGGACCAGCGGGAGAAACAGATACGCAGTATTTT.

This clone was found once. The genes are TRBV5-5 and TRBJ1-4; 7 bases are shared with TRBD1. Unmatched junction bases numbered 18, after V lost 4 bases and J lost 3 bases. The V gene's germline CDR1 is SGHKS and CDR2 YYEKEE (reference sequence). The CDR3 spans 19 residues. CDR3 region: CASSPTGETAWGPNEKLFF. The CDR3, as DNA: TGTGCCAGCAGCCCCACAGGGGAGACGGCCTGGGGCCCTAATGAAAAACTGTTTTTT. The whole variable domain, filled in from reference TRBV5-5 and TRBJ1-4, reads DAGVTQSPTHLIKTRGQQVTLRCSPISGHKSVSWYQQVLGQGPQFIFQYYEKEERGRGNFPDRFSARQFPNYSSELNVNALLLGDSALYLCASSPTGETAWGPNEKLFFGSGTQLSVL.

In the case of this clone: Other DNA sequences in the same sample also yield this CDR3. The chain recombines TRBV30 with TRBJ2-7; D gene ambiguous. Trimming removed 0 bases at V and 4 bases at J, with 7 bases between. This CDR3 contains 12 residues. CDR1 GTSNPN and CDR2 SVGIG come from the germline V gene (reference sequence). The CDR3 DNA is TGTGCCTGGAGTGTAAACGGGTACGAGCAGTACTTC. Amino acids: CAWSVNGYEQYF.

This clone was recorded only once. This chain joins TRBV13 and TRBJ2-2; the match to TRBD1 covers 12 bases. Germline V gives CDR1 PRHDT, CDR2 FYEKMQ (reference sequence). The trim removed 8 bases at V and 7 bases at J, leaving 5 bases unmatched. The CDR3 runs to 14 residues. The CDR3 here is CASGTGGGIGELFF. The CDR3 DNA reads TGTGCCAGCGGGACAGGGGGCGGGATCGGGGAGCTGTTTTTT.

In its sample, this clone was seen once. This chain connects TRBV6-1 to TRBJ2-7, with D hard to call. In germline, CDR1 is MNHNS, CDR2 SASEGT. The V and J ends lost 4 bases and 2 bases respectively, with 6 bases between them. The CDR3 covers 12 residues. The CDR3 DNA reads TGTGCCAGCAGTGTGGGGACCTACGAGCAGTACTTC. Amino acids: CASSVGTYEQYF.

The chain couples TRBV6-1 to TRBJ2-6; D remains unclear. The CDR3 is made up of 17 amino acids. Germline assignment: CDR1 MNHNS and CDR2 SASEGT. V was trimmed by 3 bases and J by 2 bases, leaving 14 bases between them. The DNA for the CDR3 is TGTGCCAGCAGTGACATATACGTCGGAACTGGGGCCAACGTCCTGACTTTC. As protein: CASSDIYVGTGANVLTF.

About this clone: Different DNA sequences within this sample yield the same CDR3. The CDR3 coding sequence is TGTGCCAGCAGCTTGAGGGCCCGCCATGGCTACACCTTC. The encoded protein is CASSLRARHGYTF. The chain recombines TRBV28 with TRBJ1-2; D remains unclear. The V gene lost 6 bases and the J gene lost 6 bases, with 14 bases spanning the gap. In germline, CDR1 is MDHEN, CDR2 SYDVKM. The length of the CDR3 is 13 residues.

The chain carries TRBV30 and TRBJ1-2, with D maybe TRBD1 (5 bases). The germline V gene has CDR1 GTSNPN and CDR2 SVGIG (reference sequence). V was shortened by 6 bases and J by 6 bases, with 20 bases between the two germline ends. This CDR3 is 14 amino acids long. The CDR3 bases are TGTGCCTGCGCGACGGGGCAGGGAGGCGATGGCTACACCTTC. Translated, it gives CACATGQGGDGYTF.

In DNA, the CDR3 is TGTGCCAGCAGTTTCGGGGGGCTGGATTACGAGCAGTACTTC. Its protein is CASSFGGLDYEQYF. This chain joins TRBV28 and TRBJ2-7; a weak D match, TRBD2 (7 bases). The CDR3 consists of 14 residues. Germline assignment: CDR1 MDHEN and CDR2 SYDVKM. V lost 3 bases, J lost 4 bases, and 13 bases lay in between.